A single sample is the source of the 20 T cell receptor beta chains below, sequenced in a study of regulatory T cells in long-lasting Graves disease. The time point: persistent/refractory GD, antithyroid drugs over 5 years with positive TRAb. The TCR library was made from RNA that had been extracted from PBMCs in TRIzol. iRepertoire HTBI primers and Arm-PCR of CDR3 regions built TCR beta libraries. TCRdb processed the multiplex PCR reads anew with MiXCR; each CDR3 protein has one entry. The sample includes about 310,000 distinct CDR3 sequences, around 23% of them seen just once. This specimen consisted of peripheral blood mononuclear cells (PBMCs), obtained when the disease was refractory, from a patient treated with antithyroid drugs. These receptor sequences come from a female donor with Graves disease.

This clonotype was observed a few times. The rearrangement links TRBV7-9 to TRBJ1-2, with a possible D match to TRBD1 (5 bases). The germline V gene encodes CDR1 SEHNR and CDR2 FQNEAQ (reference sequence). Trimming cost V 5 bases and J 4 bases, with 17 bases left between them. The CDR3 sequence is 15 residues long. The CDR3 is CASSDETRVAYGYTF. CDR3 coding DNA: TGTGCCAGCAGCGATGAAACCAGGGTCGCCTATGGCTACACCTTC.

The gene calls are TRBV12-3 or TRBV12-4 and TRBJ2-1, with TRBD2 matching over 7 bases. This CDR3 has 17 residues. Trimming took 4 bases from V and 2 from J; bases not matched to a gene: 11. The CDR3 loop is CASSSTSLAETYNEQFF. The CDR3 region has the DNA TGTGCCAGCAGTTCCACATCCCTAGCGGAAACCTACAATGAGCAGTTCTTC.

This clonotype was counted between two and nine times. The rearrangement uses TRBV7-2 and TRBJ1-2, with TRBD1 matching 8 bases. This CDR3 region has 14 residues. CDR1 and CDR2 (germline): SGHTA, FQGNSA. The ends lost 5 bases at V and 2 bases at J; junction bases unmatched: 4. The CDR3, as DNA: TGTGCCAGCAGCCCGAACAGGGGGAACTATGGCTACACCTTC. Encoded protein: CASSPNRGNYGYTF. Variable domain in full (rest from reference TRBV7-2 and TRBJ1-2): GAGVSQSPSNKVTEKGKDVELRCDPISGHTALYWYRQSLGQGLEFLIYFQGNSAPDKSGLPSDRFSAERTGGSVSTLTIQRTQQEDSAVYLCASSPNRGNYGYTFGSGTRLTVV.

The chain's CDR3 is CASSQGGAGTEAFF. DNA of the CDR3: TGCGCCAGCAGCCAAGGAGGAGCGGGGACTGAAGCTTTCTTT. The chain links TRBV4-1 to TRBJ1-1, with D hard to call. Germline-derived CDR1 and CDR2 are MGHRA and YSYEKL. The CDR3 spans 14 residues. V lost 1 base and J lost 5, with 11 bases in between.

The chain carries TRBV10-3 and TRBJ2-1, with D perhaps TRBD2 (5 bases). Germline V gene data show CDR1 as ENHRY and CDR2 as SYGVKD. The CDR3 has 15 amino acids. V was shortened by 3 bases and J by 8 bases, with 17 bases between the two germline ends. CDR3 sequence reads: CAISERHAAGDEQFF. CDR3 sequence (DNA): TGTGCCATCAGTGAAAGACACGCTGCGGGCGATGAGCAGTTCTTC.

The rearrangement joins TRBV12-3 or TRBV12-4 to TRBJ2-4, with 7 bases identical to TRBD1. CDR3 length equals 15 residues. V lost 10 bases to trimming and J lost 2 bases; unmatched junction nucleotides: 11. The DNA of the CDR3 is TGTGCCACCGGAAGAGGACAGGAGTCCAAAAACATTCAGTACTTC. The encoded protein is CATGRGQESKNIQYF.

This clonotype was picked up many times. The gene calls are TRBV20-1 and TRBJ1-2; D unclear. Germline V CDR1 and CDR2: DFQATT, SNEGSKA (reference sequence). The CDR3 totals 8 residues. V dropped 7 bases and J dropped 6 bases, with 3 bases sitting between them. The CDR3: CSVNGYTF. The DNA of the CDR3 is TGCAGTGTTAATGGCTACACCTTC.

With respect to this clonotype: A junction end diverges from the germline sequence, so it may reflect a read error. The gene calls are TRBV7-2 and TRBJ1-5, with 12 bases that match TRBD1. The CDR3 extends over 17 amino acids. Germline loops: CDR1 SGHTA, CDR2 FQGNSA. CDR3 bases: TGCGCCAGCAGCCAAGATTTAGGGACAGGGGGCGGTCAGCCCCAGCATTTT. Translation: CASSQDLGTGGGQPQHF.

This clonotype was counted many times. V and J are TRBV6-1 and TRBJ1-1; no definite D call. The V gene lost 5 bases and the J gene lost 4 bases, with 14 bases spanning the gap. This CDR3 has 14 amino acids. Germline V gene lookup returns CDR1 MNHNS and CDR2 SASEGT. This CDR3 is CASSKTLGTTEAFF. The DNA of the CDR3 is TGTGCCAGCAGTAAGACACTGGGAACCACTGAAGCTTTCTTT.

This clonotype was seen a few times. The V and J genes are TRBV5-1 and TRBJ2-7, with 9 bases fitting TRBD1. V lost 5 bases, J lost 4 bases, and 10 bases stayed unmatched. Germline CDR1 is SGHRS and CDR2 is YFSETQ. The CDR3 contains 15 residues. This CDR3 is CASRVPGQGSYEQYF. In DNA, the CDR3 is TGCGCCAGCAGGGTGCCGGGACAGGGCAGTTACGAGCAGTACTTC. The full variable domain, its missing parts supplied by reference TRBV5-1 and TRBJ2-7, is KAGVTQTPRYLIKTRGQQVTLSCSPISGHRSVSWYQQTPGQGLQFLFEYFSETQRNKGNFPGRFSGRQFSNSRSEMNVSTLELGDSALYLCASRVPGQGSYEQYFGPGTRLTVT.

This clonotype occurred a few times. V gene TRBV29-1 combines with J gene TRBJ2-5; D perhaps matches TRBD1 (6 bases). Between the trimmed V and J ends, which lost 3 bases and 2 bases, there was a span of 10 bases. This CDR3 has 13 amino acids. Germline V gives CDR1 SQVTM, CDR2 ANQGSEA. The CDR3 reads CSVDLGAQETQYF. The CDR3 DNA is TGCAGCGTTGATTTGGGGGCACAAGAGACCCAGTACTTC.

This sequence joins TRBV6-1 and TRBJ2-3, with D possibly called TRBD1 or TRBD2 (5 bases each). The V end lost 5 bases, the J end lost 3 bases, and 15 bases lay between the germline ends. The CDR3 extends over 15 amino acids. Germline CDR1 MNHNS, CDR2 SASEGT. The CDR3 region has the DNA TGTGCCAGCAGTAACCAGGGTGGGAGTACAGATACGCAGTATTTT. Protein: CASSNQGGSTDTQYF.

This clonotype was found many times. This chain links TRBV6-1 with TRBJ1-5, with D perhaps TRBD1 (5 bases). The germline CDR1 and CDR2 sequences are MNHNS and SASEGT. V was trimmed by 6 bases and J by 3 bases, leaving 12 bases between them. The CDR3 runs 14 residues. Written as DNA, the CDR3 is TGTGCCAGCAGAGGTTGGGGGGACAATCAGCCCCAGCATTTT. This codes for CASRGWGDNQPQHF.

The chain recombines TRBV5-1 with TRBJ2-6, with D unclear. The CDR3 is made up of 15 amino acids. V lost 6 bases and J lost 1, with 11 bases in between. Per the germline V gene, CDR1 is SGHRS and CDR2 is YFSETQ. The CDR3 region is CASNGWDSGANVLTF. The CDR3 DNA follows: TGCGCCAGCAATGGTTGGGATTCTGGGGCCAACGTCCTGACTTTC.

J is TRBJ2-7 and V is TRBV4-1; D is undetermined. The germline CDR1 and CDR2 sequences are MGHRA and YSYEKL. The CDR3 is made up of 15 amino acids. V lost 0 bases and J 1 base, leaving 10 bases between the germline ends. The CDR3 DNA follows: TGCGCCAGCAGCCAAGATCACGTGGGGTCCTACGAGCAGTACTTC. It encodes CASSQDHVGSYEQYF.

This clonotype was recorded many times. The chain joins TRBV19 to TRBJ1-5; D gene uncertain. In germline, CDR1 is LNHDA, CDR2 SQIVND (reference sequence). CDR3 length equals 12 residues. V gave up 3 bases and J gave up 4 bases, with 4 bases separating them. The CDR3 DNA sequence: TGTGCCAGTAGTATTCGGAATCAGCCCCAGCATTTT. Translated: CASSIRNQPQHF. Variable domain in full (rest from reference TRBV19 and TRBJ1-5): DGGITQSPKYLFRKEGQNVTLSCEQNLNHDAMYWYRQDPGQGLRLIYYSQIVNDFQKGDIAEGYSVSREKKESFPLTVTSAQKNPTAFYLCASSIRNQPQHFGDGTRLSIL.

The CDR3 DNA is TGCAGTGCTCATGGACAGGGAGGCTTGTCCTACGAGCAGTACTTC. Translation gives CSAHGQGGLSYEQYF. The V gene is TRBV20-1, the J gene TRBJ2-7, with 8 bases that match TRBD1. Looked up from germline, CDR1 is DFQATT and CDR2 is SNEGSKA (reference sequence). The CDR3 contains 15 residues. Unmatched junction bases numbered 10, after V lost 5 bases and J lost 1 base.

The sample holds a few counts of this clonotype. CDR3 nucleotide sequence: TGTGCCAGTAGTATCGGAGGGGGCGGTGGCTACACCTTC. Amino acids: CASSIGGGGGYTF. V is TRBV19 and J is TRBJ1-2; 7 bases are a match to TRBD1. The CDR3 has 13 amino acids. CDR1 and CDR2 from the germline V gene are LNHDA and SQIVND (reference sequence). V trimming: 3 bases; J trimming: 7 bases; junction bases outside the gene matches: 5.

This clonotype was detected many times. V is TRBV11-2 and J is TRBJ2-5; D might be TRBD2 (6 bases). Trimming pared 3 bases from V and 1 base from J, leaving 15 bases between. CDR3 length: 16 amino acids. Germline values: CDR1 SGHAT, CDR2 FQNNGV. Here the CDR3 DNA reads TGTGCCAGCAGCTTGGTCAGAGGGAGGCCCCAAGAGACCCAGTACTTC. Amino acids: CASSLVRGRPQETQYF.

The CDR3 loop is CAISQPGLAGVETQYF. The CDR3, as DNA: TGTGCCATCAGCCAACCGGGACTAGCGGGAGTGGAGACCCAGTACTTC. This chain links TRBV10-3 with TRBJ2-5; TRBD2 agrees at 14 bases. Germline V gives CDR1 ENHRY, CDR2 SYGVKD. Trimming removed 6 bases from V and 5 bases from J; junction bases left unmatched: 8. The CDR3 is 16 residues long.